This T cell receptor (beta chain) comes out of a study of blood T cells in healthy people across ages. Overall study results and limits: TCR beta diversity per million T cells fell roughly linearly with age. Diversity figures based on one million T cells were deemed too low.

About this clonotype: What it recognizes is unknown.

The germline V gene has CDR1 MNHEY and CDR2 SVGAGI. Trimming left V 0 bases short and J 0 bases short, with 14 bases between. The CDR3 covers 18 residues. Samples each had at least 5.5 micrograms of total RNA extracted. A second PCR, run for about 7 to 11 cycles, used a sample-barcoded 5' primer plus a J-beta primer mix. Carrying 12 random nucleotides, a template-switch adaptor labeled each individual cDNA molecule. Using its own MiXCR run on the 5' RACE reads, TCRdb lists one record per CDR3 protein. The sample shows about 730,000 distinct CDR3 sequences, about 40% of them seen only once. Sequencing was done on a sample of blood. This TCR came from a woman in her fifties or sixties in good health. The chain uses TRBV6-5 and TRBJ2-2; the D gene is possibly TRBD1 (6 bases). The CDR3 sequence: CASSYSFSGTTNTGELFF. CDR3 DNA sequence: TGTGCCAGCAGTTACTCTTTCTCTGGGACAACGAACACCGGGGAGCTGTTTTTT.